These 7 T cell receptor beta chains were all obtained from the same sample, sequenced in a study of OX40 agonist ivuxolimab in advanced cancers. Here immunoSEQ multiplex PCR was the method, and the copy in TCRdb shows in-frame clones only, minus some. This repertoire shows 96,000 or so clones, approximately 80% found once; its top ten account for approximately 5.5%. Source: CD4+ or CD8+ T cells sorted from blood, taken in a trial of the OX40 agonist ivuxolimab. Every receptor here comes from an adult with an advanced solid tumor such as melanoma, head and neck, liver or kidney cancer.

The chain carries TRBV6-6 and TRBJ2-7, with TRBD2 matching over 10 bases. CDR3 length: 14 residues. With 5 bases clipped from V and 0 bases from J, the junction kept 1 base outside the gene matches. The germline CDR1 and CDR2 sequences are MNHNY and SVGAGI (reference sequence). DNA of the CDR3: TGTGCCAGCAGTCCTAGCGGGAGCTCCTACGAGCAGTACTTC. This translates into CASSPSGSSYEQYF.

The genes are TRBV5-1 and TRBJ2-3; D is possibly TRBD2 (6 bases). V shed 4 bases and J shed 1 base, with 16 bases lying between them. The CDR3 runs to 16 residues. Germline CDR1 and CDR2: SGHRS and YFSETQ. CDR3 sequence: CASSLGGERGTDTQYF. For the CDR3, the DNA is TGCGCCAGCAGCCTGGGTGGGGAGCGGGGCACAGATACGCAGTATTTT.

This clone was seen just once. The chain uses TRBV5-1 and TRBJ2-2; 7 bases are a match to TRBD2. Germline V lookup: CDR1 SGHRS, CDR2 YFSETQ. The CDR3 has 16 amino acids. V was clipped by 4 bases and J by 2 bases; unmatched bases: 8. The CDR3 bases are TGCGCCAGCAGCCCAACGACTAGCCCCAACACCGGGGAGCTGTTTTTT. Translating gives CASSPTTSPNTGELFF.

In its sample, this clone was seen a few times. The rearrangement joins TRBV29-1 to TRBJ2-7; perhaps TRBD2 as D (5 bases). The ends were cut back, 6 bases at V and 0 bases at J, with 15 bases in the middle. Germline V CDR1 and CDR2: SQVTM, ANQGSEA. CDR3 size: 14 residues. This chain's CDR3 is CSVGGGVPSYEQYF. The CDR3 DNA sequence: TGCAGCGTGGGTGGAGGCGTACCCTCCTACGAGCAGTACTTC.

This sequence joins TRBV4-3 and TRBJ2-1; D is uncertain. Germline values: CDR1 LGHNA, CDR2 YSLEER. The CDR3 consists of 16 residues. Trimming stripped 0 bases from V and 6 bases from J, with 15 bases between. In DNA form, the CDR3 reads TGCGCCAGCAGCCAAGATCCACGGACCGCCGCCAATGAGCAGTTCTTC. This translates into CASSQDPRTAANEQFF.

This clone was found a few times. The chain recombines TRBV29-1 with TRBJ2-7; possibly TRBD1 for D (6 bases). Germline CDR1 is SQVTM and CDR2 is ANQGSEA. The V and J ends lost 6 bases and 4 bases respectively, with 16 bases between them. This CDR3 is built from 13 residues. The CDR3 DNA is TGCAGCGTGGGGACATCCAGGGGATACGAGCAGTACTTC. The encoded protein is CSVGTSRGYEQYF.

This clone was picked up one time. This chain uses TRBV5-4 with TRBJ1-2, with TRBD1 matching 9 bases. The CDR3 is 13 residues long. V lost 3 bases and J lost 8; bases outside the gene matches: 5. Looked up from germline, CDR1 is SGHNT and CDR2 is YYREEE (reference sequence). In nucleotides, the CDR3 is TGTGCCAGCAGCTACGGGACAGGGTACGGCTACACCTTC. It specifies CASSYGTGYGYTF.